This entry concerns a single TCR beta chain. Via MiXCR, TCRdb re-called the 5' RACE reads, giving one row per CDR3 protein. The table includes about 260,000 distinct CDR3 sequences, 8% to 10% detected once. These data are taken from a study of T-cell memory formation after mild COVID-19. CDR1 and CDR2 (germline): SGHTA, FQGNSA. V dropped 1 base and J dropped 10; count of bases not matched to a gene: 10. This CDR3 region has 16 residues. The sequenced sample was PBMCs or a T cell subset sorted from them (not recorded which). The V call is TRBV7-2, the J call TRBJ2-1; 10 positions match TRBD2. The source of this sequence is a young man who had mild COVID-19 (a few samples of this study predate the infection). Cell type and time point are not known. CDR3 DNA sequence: TGTGCCAGCAGCTTAGTCGGTAGCGGGGGGCCGCGGGAGCAGTTCTTC. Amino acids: CASSLVGSGGPREQFF.